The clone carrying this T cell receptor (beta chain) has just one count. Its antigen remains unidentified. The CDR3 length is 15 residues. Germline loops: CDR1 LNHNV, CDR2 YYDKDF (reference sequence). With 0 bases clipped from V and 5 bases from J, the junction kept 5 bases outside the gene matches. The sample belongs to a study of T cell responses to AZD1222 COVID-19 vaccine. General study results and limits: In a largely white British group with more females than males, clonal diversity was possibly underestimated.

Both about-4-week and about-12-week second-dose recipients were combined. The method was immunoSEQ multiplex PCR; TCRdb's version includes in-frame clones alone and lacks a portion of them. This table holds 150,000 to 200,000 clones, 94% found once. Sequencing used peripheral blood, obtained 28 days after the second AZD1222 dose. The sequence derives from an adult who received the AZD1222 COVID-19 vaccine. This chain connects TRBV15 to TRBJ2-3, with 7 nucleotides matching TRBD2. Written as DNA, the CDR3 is TGTGCCACCAGCAGAGATCGCGGGAGTTTAGATACGCAGTATTTT. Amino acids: CATSRDRGSLDTQYF. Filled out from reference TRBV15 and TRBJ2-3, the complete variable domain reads DAMVIQNPRYQVTQFGKPVTLSCSQTLNHNVMYWYQQKSSQAPKLLFHYYDKDFNNEADTPDNFQSRRPNTSFCFLDIRSPGLGDTAMYLCATSRDRGSLDTQYFGPGTRLTVL.